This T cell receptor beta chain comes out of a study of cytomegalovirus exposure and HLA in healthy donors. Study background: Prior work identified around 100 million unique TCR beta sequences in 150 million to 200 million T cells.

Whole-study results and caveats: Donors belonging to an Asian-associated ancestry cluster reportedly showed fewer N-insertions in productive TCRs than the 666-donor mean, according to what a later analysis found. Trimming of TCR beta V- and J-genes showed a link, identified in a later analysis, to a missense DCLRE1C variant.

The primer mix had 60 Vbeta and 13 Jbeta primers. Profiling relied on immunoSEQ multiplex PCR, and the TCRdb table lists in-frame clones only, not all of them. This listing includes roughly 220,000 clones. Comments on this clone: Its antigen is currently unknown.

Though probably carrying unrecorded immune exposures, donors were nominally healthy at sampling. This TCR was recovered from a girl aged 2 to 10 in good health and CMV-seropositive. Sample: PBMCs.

CDR3 amino acids: CASSLQIDYGYTF. The CDR3 DNA follows: TGTGCCAGCAGCTTACAGATCGACTATGGCTACACCTTC. The chain joins TRBV7-2 to TRBJ1-2; D gene ambiguous. Deletions cut 2 bases from V and 3 bases from J, with 7 bases between. This CDR3 has 13 residues. The germline gives CDR1 SGHTA, CDR2 FQGNSA.